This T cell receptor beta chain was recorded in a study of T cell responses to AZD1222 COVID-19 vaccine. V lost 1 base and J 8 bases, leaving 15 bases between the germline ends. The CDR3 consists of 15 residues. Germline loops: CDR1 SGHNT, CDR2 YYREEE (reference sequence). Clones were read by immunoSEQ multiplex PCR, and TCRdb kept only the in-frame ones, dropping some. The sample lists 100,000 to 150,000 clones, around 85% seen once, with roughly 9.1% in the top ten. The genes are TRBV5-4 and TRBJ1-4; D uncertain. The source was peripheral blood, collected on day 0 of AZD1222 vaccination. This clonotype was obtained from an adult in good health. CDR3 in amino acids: CASSLQFGDVEKLFF. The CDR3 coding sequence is TGTGCCAGCAGCTTGCAATTCGGGGATGTGGAAAAACTGTTTTTT.